A single sample gave rise to the 3 T cell receptor beta chains below, sequenced in a study of cytomegalovirus exposure and HLA in healthy donors. This PCR relied on a set of 60 Vbeta primers and 13 Jbeta primers. Libraries were prepared by immunoSEQ multiplex PCR; TCRdb keeps only in-frame clonotypes and omits some of them. In the table there are over 100,000 clones, 70% of which are singletons. The sample taken for sequencing was PBMCs. The receptor source for this set is a man aged 25-40 years in good health and CMV-seropositive.

The chain employs TRBV11-1 and TRBJ2-1, with TRBD1 identical over 8 bases. The CDR3 contains 16 residues. Germline V gene sequence: CDR1 SGHAT, CDR2 FQDESV (reference sequence). The junction had 12 bases not matched to a gene; V was cut back by 6 bases and J by 5 bases. The CDR3 region is CASSPSVRDRHNEQFF. CDR3 bases: TGTGCCAGCAGTCCTTCGGTGCGGGACAGGCACAATGAGCAGTTCTTC.

This clone has a handful of counts. The chain has TRBV6-5 and TRBJ2-7, with a possible D match to TRBD2 (5 bases). Germline V gene sequence: CDR1 MNHEY, CDR2 SVGAGI. V lost 6 bases, J lost 3 bases, and 12 bases lay in between. CDR3 size: 13 residues. The CDR3 reads CASRSRDNYEQYV. In nucleotides, the CDR3 is TGTGCCAGCAGATCCCGGGATAACTACGAGCAGTACGTC.

The J gene is TRBJ1-2, the V gene TRBV19, with D possibly TRBD1 on 5 matching bases. The CDR3 is made up of 15 amino acids. The V end lost 1 base, the J end lost 3 bases, and 12 bases lay between the germline ends. Germline loops: CDR1 LNHDA, CDR2 SQIVND (reference sequence). CDR3 residues: CASSIAGRGDYGYTF. The CDR3 bases are TGTGCCAGTAGTATAGCGGGGAGGGGCGACTATGGCTACACCTTC.